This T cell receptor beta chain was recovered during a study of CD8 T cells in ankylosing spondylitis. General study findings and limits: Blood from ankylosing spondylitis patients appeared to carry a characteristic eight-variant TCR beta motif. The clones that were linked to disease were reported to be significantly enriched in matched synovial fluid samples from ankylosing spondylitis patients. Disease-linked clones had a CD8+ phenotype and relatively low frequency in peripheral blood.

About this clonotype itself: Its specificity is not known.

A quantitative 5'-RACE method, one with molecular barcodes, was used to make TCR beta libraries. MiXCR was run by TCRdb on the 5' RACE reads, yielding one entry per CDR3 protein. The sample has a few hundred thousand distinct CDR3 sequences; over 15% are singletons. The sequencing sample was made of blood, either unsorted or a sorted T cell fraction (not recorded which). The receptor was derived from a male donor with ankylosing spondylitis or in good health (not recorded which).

The CDR3 sequence is CASSTPGAVGDTGELFF. The CDR3 DNA is TGCGCCAGCAGCACCCCGGGGGCGGTCGGCGACACCGGGGAGCTGTTTTTT. The chain carries TRBV5-1 and TRBJ2-2; D is possibly TRBD1 or TRBD2 (6 bases each). Germline lookup yields CDR1 SGHRS and CDR2 YFSETQ. The CDR3 loop spans 17 amino acids. Trimming stripped 4 bases from V and 3 bases from J, with 19 bases between.